This T cell receptor beta chain is from a study of a mutant IDH1 vaccine in newly diagnosed glioma. Time point denoted: week 5, during vaccination. Vaccinated patients received 300 ug of mutant IDH1 20-mer peptide per dose, with topical imiquimod. With regard to this clone: The antigen is not known.

V lost 3 bases, J lost 4 bases, and 19 bases lay in between. This CDR3 has 17 amino acids. The germline CDR1 and CDR2 sequences are PRHDT and FYEKMQ (reference sequence). The table came from immunoSEQ multiplex PCR; TCRdb's copy has only in-frame clones and leaves some out. The profile shows 32,000 or so clones, roughly 83% of them singletons. The chain combines TRBV13 with TRBJ2-1, with D tentatively TRBD1 or TRBD2 (5 bases each). The receptor's source is a man aged 25 to 45 with glioma. The specimen was PBMCs, collected from a glioma patient whose treatment included an IDH1 peptide vaccine. The CDR3 is CASSFGQGDLAYNEQFF. CDR3 DNA sequence: TGTGCCAGCAGCTTTGGGCAGGGAGACCTAGCATACAATGAGCAGTTCTTC.